The 14 T cell receptor beta chains below come from one sample, sequenced in a study of blood T cell repertoires in COVID-19. Some clones are missing from TCRdb's copy, which holds only in-frame ones; the method was immunoSEQ multiplex PCR. This table has 150,000 to 200,000 clones, about 88% appearing once. The sample comprised peripheral blood. The receptors were sampled from a man aged 18 to 30 with acute or convalescent COVID-19.

The J gene is TRBJ2-7, the V gene TRBV20-1; a possible D gene is TRBD2 (5 bases). The germline V gene encodes CDR1 DFQATT and CDR2 SNEGSKA (reference sequence). V shed 3 bases and J shed 6 bases, with 9 bases lying between them. This CDR3 has 11 amino acids. CDR3 amino acids: CSAREDSEQYF. Written as DNA, the CDR3 is TGCAGTGCTAGGGAGGACTCCGAGCAGTACTTC.

This clone occurred many times. The chain joins TRBV4-2 to TRBJ2-7; 8 bases match TRBD2. Germline CDR1 is LGHNA and CDR2 is YNFKEQ. V lost 0 bases and J lost 3; bases outside the gene matches: 4. The length of the CDR3 is 15 residues. The CDR3 bases are TGTGCCAGCAGCCAAGATACGGGGGGGTTCTACGAGCAGTACGTC. Its protein is CASSQDTGGFYEQYV.

CDR3 nucleotide sequence: TGTGCCATCAGTGAGGGCAGGGGTGGAGAGCAGTACGTC. Residues: CAISEGRGGEQYV. This chain joins TRBV10-3 and TRBJ2-7; a possible D gene is TRBD1 (6 bases). CDR3 length: 13 residues. Germline V gene sequence: CDR1 ENHRY, CDR2 SYGVKD. V was cut by 2 bases and J by 7 bases, with 12 bases left in between.

The chain joins TRBV5-1 to TRBJ2-5; the match to TRBD2 covers 10 bases. Germline V gene data show CDR1 as SGHRS and CDR2 as YFSETQ. This CDR3 region has 18 residues. The trim removed 2 bases at V and 5 bases at J, leaving 15 bases unmatched. The CDR3 sequence: CASSFKRAGGSQGETQYF. In DNA form, the CDR3 reads TGCGCCAGCAGCTTCAAAAGAGCGGGGGGGTCCCAAGGGGAGACCCAGTACTTC.

The chain couples TRBV15 to TRBJ2-3; weak D call: TRBD1 (5 bases). The CDR3 contains 17 residues. The germline gives CDR1 LNHNV, CDR2 YYDKDF (reference sequence). Trimming removed 0 bases at V and 3 bases at J, with 16 bases between. Written as DNA, the CDR3 is TGTGCCACCAGCAGAGATAGCCGGCAGGGATGGACAGATACGCAGTATTTT. This translates into CATSRDSRQGWTDTQYF. Drawing the rest from reference TRBV15 and TRBJ2-3, the complete variable domain is DAMVIQNPRYQVTQFGKPVTLSCSQTLNHNVMYWYQQKSSQAPKLLFHYYDKDFNNEADTPDNFQSRRPNTSFCFLDIRSPGLGDTAMYLCATSRDSRQGWTDTQYFGPGTRLTVL.

Concerning this clone: In the same sample, other DNA sequences code for this CDR3. This chain links TRBV7-6 with TRBJ2-5; 8 bases align to TRBD1. CDR3 length: 15 residues. CDR1 is SGHVS, CDR2 FNYEAQ, per germline. V was pared by 5 bases and J by 5 bases, with 10 bases of the junction left unmatched. This CDR3 is CASSLGQGRGETQYF. The CDR3 DNA reads TGTGCCAGCAGCCTCGGACAGGGCAGGGGGGAGACCCAGTACTTC.

The CDR3 DNA reads as TGTGCCAGCAGCTTATCGCGGGGGGGCCGATTAGATACGCAGTATTTT. This gives the protein CASSLSRGGRLDTQYF. J is TRBJ2-3 and V is TRBV7-2; 9 nucleotides line up with TRBD2. Germline CDR1 and CDR2: SGHTA and FQGNSA. The V segment lost 2 bases and the J segment 5 bases; nucleotides outside the gene matches: 8. This CDR3 region has 16 residues.

This chain uses TRBV15 with TRBJ1-6; 7 bases map to TRBD1. After removal of 3 bases from V and 6 bases from J, the junction contained 2 bases not matched to a gene. The germline gives CDR1 LNHNV, CDR2 YYDKDF (reference sequence). The CDR3 covers 14 residues. CDR3 region: CATSRDRTNSPLHF. The CDR3 nucleotides read TGTGCCACCAGCAGGGACAGGACTAATTCACCCCTCCACTTT.

The chain employs TRBV7-3 and TRBJ2-3; 8 bases are a match to TRBD2. The CDR3 covers 15 residues. CDR1 and CDR2 (germline): SGHTA, FQGTGA. Trimming cost V 2 bases and J 4 bases; bases outside gene matches: 5. The CDR3: CASSLAGGRADTQYF. The CDR3 DNA sequence: TGTGCCAGCAGCTTAGCGGGGGGCAGGGCAGATACGCAGTATTTT.

This clone turned up a few times. The chain links TRBV19 to TRBJ1-4, with D possibly being TRBD1 (6 bases). Germline V lookup: CDR1 LNHDA, CDR2 SQIVND (reference sequence). This CDR3 is 12 amino acids long. Trimming took off 3 bases at V and 8 bases at J, with 7 bases between the two ends. CDR3 nucleotides: TGTGCCAGTAGTATTACAGGGGAAAAACTGTTTTTT. Translation gives CASSITGEKLFF.

The chain is built from TRBV30 and TRBJ1-2, with TRBD1 matching over 8 bases. The CDR3 sequence is 14 residues long. The junction had 10 bases not matched to a gene; V was cut back by 5 bases and J by 5 bases. Germline CDR1 reads GTSNPN; CDR2 reads SVGIG (reference sequence). CDR3 bases: TGTGCCTGGCCAACAGACAGGGGTGCGTATGGCTACACCTTC. Translated: CAWPTDRGAYGYTF.

The chain links TRBV9 to TRBJ1-1; D uncertain. V was shortened by 4 bases and J by 1 base, with 11 bases between the two germline ends. In germline, CDR1 is SGDLS, CDR2 YYNGEE. The CDR3 is 14 amino acids. The CDR3 coding sequence is TGTGCCAGCAGCCCCCTGTGGGCGAACACTGAAGCTTTCTTT. Translation gives CASSPLWANTEAFF.

This chain uses TRBV4-1 with TRBJ2-1; possible D gene TRBD1, 5 bases. CDR1 and CDR2 from the germline V gene are MGHRA and YSYEKL. The germline V and J ends were trimmed by 3 bases and 4 bases, with 7 bases remaining between them. The CDR3 consists of 13 residues. CDR3 nucleotide sequence: TGCGCCAGCAGCCAGACAGTTTACAATGAGCAGTTCTTC. This translates into CASSQTVYNEQFF.

As regards this clone: One end of the junction does not line up with germline, which may come from a read error. The chain is built from TRBV7-6 and TRBJ1-6, with 11 bases aligning to TRBD1. The CDR3 spans 16 residues. The germline V gene encodes CDR1 SGHVS and CDR2 FNYEAQ. Written as DNA, the CDR3 is TGTGCCAGCAGCCCCCGGGACAGGGGGGATAATCCACCCCTCCACTTT. As protein: CASSPRDRGDNPPLHF.